This is a list of T cell receptor beta chains from one sample in a study of cytomegalovirus exposure and HLA in healthy donors. The table came from immunoSEQ multiplex PCR; TCRdb's copy has only in-frame clones and leaves some out. The table lists some 130,000 clones. The sequencing input was PBMCs. The receptor set was obtained from a woman aged 35 to 49 in good health and CMV-seronegative. The CDR3 runs from the conserved cysteine through the conserved F or W. A D gene is named only where the DNA matches it firmly.

>TRBV19|-|TRBJ1-1
TGTGCCAGTAGTCCCAGGGTATATACTGAAGCTTTCTTT
CASSPRVYTEAFF
>TRBV11-2|TRBD1|TRBJ1-1
TGTGCCAGCAGCTCGGGACAGGCAATGAACACTGAAGCTTTCTTT
CASSSGQAMNTEAFF
>TRBV7-3|-|TRBJ1-1
TGTGCCAGCAGCTTAGACACAACAAGTGAAGCTTTCTTT
CASSLDTTSEAFF
>TRBV11-3|-|TRBJ1-1
TGTGCCAGCAGCGCCCGTACAGGAATGAACACTGAAGCTTTCTTT
CASSARTGMNTEAFF
>TRBV2|TRBD1|TRBJ1-3
TGTGCCAGCAGCCCGACAGGGGTTGGATACACCATATATTTT
CASSPTGVGYTIYF
>TRBV5-6|TRBD1|TRBJ1-2
TGTGCCAGCAGCGCGATGCACAGGGGGCTTGGCTACACCTTC
CASSAMHRGLGYTF
>TRBV18|TRBD1|TRBJ1-2
TGTGCCAGCTCACCCTCGGGGACAGGGGATTATGGCTACACCTTC
CASSPSGTGDYGYTF
>TRBV4-2|TRBD2|TRBJ2-3
TGTGCCAGCAGCCAAGAGGGACGACTAGCGTTTTCAGATACGCAGTATTTT
CASSQEGRLAFSDTQYF
>TRBV6-4|-|TRBJ2-3
TGTGCCAGCAGCGTAGACGGGACAGATACGCAGTATTTT
CASSVDGTDTQYF
>TRBV28|TRBD1|TRBJ2-5
TGTGCCAGCAGGGGGACAGGCCGGGAGACCCAGTACTTC
CASRGTGRETQYF
>TRBV20-1|-|TRBJ2-1
TGCAGTGCTGGGGGGTACGATGAGCAGTTCTTC
CSAGGYDEQFF
>TRBV10-3|-|TRBJ2-7
TGTGCCATCAGTGACCAAAACGAGCAGTACTTC
CAISDQNEQYF
>TRBV15|-|TRBJ2-3
TGTGCCACCAGCGGCAGATCTCCATACACAGATACGCAGTATTTT
CATSGRSPYTDTQYF
>TRBV29-1|TRBD1|TRBJ2-7
TGCAGCGTCCGAGGGGGGACAGGTGCTAGGGACGAGCAGTACTTC
CSVRGGTGARDEQYF
>TRBV14|TRBD2|TRBJ2-1
TGTGCCAGCAGCCAACCCCGACTAGCGGGGGGGCGTTACAATGAGCAGTTCTTC
CASSQPRLAGGRYNEQFF
>TRBV15|-|TRBJ1-3
TGTGCCACCAGCAGAGATATAAGTATAGCTGGAAACACCATATATTTT
CATSRDISIAGNTIYF
>TRBV11-2|-|TRBJ2-3
TGTGCCAGCAGCTTATCTTCATCCCATGGCGGGACAGATACGCAGTATTTT
CASSLSSSHGGTDTQYF
>TRBV6-6|TRBD1|TRBJ1-1
TGTGCCAGCAGGCCTCAGGGGGGCACTGAAGCTTTCTTT
CASRPQGGTEAFF
>TRBV9|TRBD1|TRBJ1-1
TGTGCCAGCAGCGACCACCGGGACAGGGGTTCAAACACTGAAGCTTTCTTT
CASSDHRDRGSNTEAFF
>TRBV4-1|-|TRBJ1-2
TGCGCCAGCAGCCAAGTTGAGGGCGCTAACTATGGCTACACCTTC
CASSQVEGANYGYTF
>TRBV6-5|-|TRBJ2-6
TGTGCCAGCAGTTACGGCAGGACAAATGGGGCCAACGTCCTGACTTTC
CASSYGRTNGANVLTF
>TRBV4-1|-|TRBJ1-2
TGCGCCAGCAGCCACCCCCGTGCTTCGGGGGACTATGGCTACACCTTC
CASSHPRASGDYGYTF
>TRBV2|-|TRBJ2-7
TGTGCCAGCAGTGAAGGACTGGGGGCGAGGTACGAGCAGTACTTC
CASSEGLGARYEQYF
>TRBV14|TRBD1|TRBJ1-2
TGTGCCAGCAGCCAAGATCGTCATAGGGGGCAGACCTTC
CASSQDRHRGQTF
>TRBV5-1|-|TRBJ1-1
TGCGCCAGCAGCTTGGGTCAGATCACTGAAGCTTTCTTT
CASSLGQITEAFF
>TRBV5-8|-|TRBJ2-3
TGTGCCAGCAGCTTGTCACGACAGGCTATCCACACAGATACGCAGTATTTT
CASSLSRQAIHTDTQYF
>TRBV7-7|-|TRBJ2-7
TGTGCTAGCAGCTCCCAGGGTAGAAGGGGCGAGCAGTACTTC
CASSSQGRRGEQYF
>TRBV5-1|TRBD2|TRBJ2-1
TGCGCCAGCAGCTTGTCGGCTAGCGGGGGGGGCAATTTCTTC
CASSLSASGGGNFF
>TRBV15|-|TRBJ1-1
TGTGCCACCAGCTCCCAACTGGGAAGGGGATATACTTTCTTT
CATSSQLGRGYTFF
>TRBV7-9|-|TRBJ1-1
TGTGCCAGCAGCACAGGCGGGGTTAGGAGCACTGAAGCTTTCTTT
CASSTGGVRSTEAFF
>TRBV7-9|-|TRBJ1-1
TGTGCCAGCAGCTTGCGGAGCGGTCGGGCAACTGAAGCTTTCTTT
CASSLRSGRATEAFF
>TRBV19|TRBD1|TRBJ1-4
TGTGCCAGTAGTATACCACAGGGGTTGGCTAATGAAAAACTGTTTTTT
CASSIPQGLANEKLFF
>TRBV11-3|-|TRBJ2-7
TGTGCCAGCAGCCCAAGAGGGATTTCCTACGAGCAGTACTTC
CASSPRGISYEQYF
>TRBV9|TRBD2|TRBJ2-1
TGTGCCAGCAGCCCACGACTAGCCCTGAGCTCCTACAATGAGCAGTTCTTC
CASSPRLALSSYNEQFF
>TRBV5-4|-|TRBJ1-2
TGTGCCAGCAGCTCGGGACTGTCCAACTATGGCTACACCTTC
CASSSGLSNYGYTF
>TRBV27|TRBD1|TRBJ1-6
TGTGCCAGCAGTTGGGGGACAGGGGGGAATTCACCCCTCCACTTT
CASSWGTGGNSPLHF
>TRBV2|-|TRBJ2-7
TGTGCCAGCAGTGGGGCCAGACAGGACTCCTACGAGCAGTACTTC
CASSGARQDSYEQYF
>TRBV2|TRBD2|TRBJ2-5
TGTGCCAGCAGTGTACTAGCGGGGGGGAGGGGGACCCAGTACTTC
CASSVLAGGRGTQYF
>TRBV28|TRBD1|TRBJ1-2
TGTGCCAGCAGTCCCGGGACAGGAACTGCTAACTATGGCTACACCTTC
CASSPGTGTANYGYTF
>TRBV11-3|-|TRBJ2-7
TGTGCCAGCAGCATTCAGGCGGGGTACGAGCAGTACTTC
CASSIQAGYEQYF
>TRBV6-1|-|TRBJ2-7
TGTGCCAGCAGTGAACCAAGGACAGTTAACTACGAGCAGTACTTC
CASSEPRTVNYEQYF
>TRBV7-9|-|TRBJ2-1
TGTGCCAGCAGCCTGACAGGTACCGACAATGAGCAGTTCTTC
CASSLTGTDNEQFF
>TRBV7-8|TRBD2|TRBJ2-3
TGTGCCAGCAGCCCGGGGGGGGTAGCGGGGACCTCTCTCACAGATACGCAGTATTTT
CASSPGGVAGTSLTDTQYF
>TRBV9|TRBD1|TRBJ2-3
TGTGCCAGCAGCAACCGGGACAGACTCACAGATACGCAGTATTTT
CASSNRDRLTDTQYF
>TRBV18|TRBD1|TRBJ2-1
TGTGCCAGCTCACGGGACAGATTATCCTACAATGAGCAGTTCTTC
CASSRDRLSYNEQFF
>TRBV6-5|-|TRBJ1-2
TGTGCCAGCAGTTCGGGTTATGGCTACACCTTC
CASSSGYGYTF
>TRBV2|TRBD1|TRBJ2-3
TGTGCCACCGGGACAGGGGAGATGGATACGCAGTATTTT
CATGTGEMDTQYF
>TRBV10-3|-|TRBJ2-1
TGTGCCATCAGCACGGGACTTGCCGACAATGAGCAGTTCTTC
CAISTGLADNEQFF
>TRBV6-5|TRBD1|TRBJ1-2
TGTGCCAGCAGTGGGGCCGGGACAGGGAAGAATGGCTACACCTTC
CASSGAGTGKNGYTF
>TRBV7-9|-|TRBJ1-1
TGTGCCAGCAGCCAACAGGGCTGGAACACTGAAGCTTTCTTT
CASSQQGWNTEAFF